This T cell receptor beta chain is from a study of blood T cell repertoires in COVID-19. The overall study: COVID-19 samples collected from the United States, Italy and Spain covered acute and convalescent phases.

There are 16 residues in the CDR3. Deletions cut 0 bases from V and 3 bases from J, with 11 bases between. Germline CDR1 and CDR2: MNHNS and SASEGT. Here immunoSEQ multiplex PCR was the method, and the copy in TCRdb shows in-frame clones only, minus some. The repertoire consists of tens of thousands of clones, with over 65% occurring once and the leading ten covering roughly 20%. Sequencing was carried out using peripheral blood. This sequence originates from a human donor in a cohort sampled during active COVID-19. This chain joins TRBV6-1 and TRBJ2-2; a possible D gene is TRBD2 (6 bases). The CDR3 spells CASSEAAGGYTGELFF. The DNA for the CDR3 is TGTGCCAGCAGTGAAGCGGCTGGGGGGTACACCGGGGAGCTGTTTTTT.